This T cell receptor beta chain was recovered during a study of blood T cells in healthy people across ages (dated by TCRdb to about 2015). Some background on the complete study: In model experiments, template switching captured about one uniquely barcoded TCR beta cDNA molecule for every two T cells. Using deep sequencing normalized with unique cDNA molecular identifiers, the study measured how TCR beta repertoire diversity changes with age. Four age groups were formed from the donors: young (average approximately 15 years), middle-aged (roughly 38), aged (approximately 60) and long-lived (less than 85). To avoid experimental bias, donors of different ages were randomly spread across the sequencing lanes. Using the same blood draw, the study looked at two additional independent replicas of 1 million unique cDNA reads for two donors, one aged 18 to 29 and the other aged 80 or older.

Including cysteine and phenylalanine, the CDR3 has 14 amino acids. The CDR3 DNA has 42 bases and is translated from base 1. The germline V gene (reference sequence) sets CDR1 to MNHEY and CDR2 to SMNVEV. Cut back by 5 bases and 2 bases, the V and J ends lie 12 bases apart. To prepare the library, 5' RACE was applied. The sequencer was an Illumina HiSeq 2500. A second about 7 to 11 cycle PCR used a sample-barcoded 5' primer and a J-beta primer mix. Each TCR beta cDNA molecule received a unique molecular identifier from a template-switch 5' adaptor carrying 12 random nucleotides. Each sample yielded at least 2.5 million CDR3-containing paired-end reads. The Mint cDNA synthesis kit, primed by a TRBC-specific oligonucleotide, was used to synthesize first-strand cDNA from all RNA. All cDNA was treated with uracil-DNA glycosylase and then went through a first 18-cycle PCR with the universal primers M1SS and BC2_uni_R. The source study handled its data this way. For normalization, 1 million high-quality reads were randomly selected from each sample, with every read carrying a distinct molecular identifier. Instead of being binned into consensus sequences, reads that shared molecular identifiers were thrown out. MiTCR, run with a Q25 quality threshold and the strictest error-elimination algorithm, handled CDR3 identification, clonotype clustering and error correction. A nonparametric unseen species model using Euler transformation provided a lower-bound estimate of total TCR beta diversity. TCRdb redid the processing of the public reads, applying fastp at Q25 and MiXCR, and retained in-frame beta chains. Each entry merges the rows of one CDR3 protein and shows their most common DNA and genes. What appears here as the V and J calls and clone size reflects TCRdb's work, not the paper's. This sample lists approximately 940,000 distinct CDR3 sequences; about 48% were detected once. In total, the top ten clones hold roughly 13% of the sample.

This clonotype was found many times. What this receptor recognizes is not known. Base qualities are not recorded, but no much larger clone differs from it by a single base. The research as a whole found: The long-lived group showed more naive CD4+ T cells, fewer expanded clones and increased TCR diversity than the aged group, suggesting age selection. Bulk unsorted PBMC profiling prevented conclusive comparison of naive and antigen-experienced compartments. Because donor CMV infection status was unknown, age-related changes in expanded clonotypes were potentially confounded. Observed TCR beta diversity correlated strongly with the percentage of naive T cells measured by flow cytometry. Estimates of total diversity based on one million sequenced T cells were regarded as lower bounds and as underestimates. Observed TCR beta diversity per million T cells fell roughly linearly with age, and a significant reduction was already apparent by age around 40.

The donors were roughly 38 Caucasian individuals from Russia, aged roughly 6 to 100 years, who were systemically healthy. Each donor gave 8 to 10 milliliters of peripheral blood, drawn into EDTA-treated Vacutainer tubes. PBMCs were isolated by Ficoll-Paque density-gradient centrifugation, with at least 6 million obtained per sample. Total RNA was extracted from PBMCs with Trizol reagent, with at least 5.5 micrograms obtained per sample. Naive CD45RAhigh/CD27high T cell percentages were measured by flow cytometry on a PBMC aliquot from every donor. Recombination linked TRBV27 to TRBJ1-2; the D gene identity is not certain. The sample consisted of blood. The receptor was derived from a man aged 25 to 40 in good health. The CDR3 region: CASSKGDRNYGYTF. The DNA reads TGTGCCAGCAGTAAGGGCGACCGAAACTATGGCTACACCTTC.